This T cell receptor (beta chain) emerged from a study of shared clonotypes between healthy human individuals. The CDR3 runs to 14 residues. Trimming removed 6 bases from V and 2 bases from J, with 13 bases in between. Germline V lookup: CDR1 SNHLY, CDR2 FYNNEI. Profiled with immunoSEQ multiplex PCR; TCRdb holds only in-frame clones, not every one. The table lists fewer than 1.8 million clones, about 98.5% of them singletons, with around 0.33% in the top ten. Recent vaccinations or acute infections were absent in the healthy HIV-negative adult donors. This clonotype originated in a man aged 25 to 40 in good health. This chain joins TRBV2 and TRBJ1-1; possibly TRBD1 for D (5 bases). Specimen: naive CD4+ T cells sorted from blood. Subset indicated: CD45RA+ positively selected. The CDR3 nucleotides are TGTGCCAGCAGCGCAGGGTTCATAAACACTGAAGCTTTCTTT. It encodes CASSAGFINTEAFF.